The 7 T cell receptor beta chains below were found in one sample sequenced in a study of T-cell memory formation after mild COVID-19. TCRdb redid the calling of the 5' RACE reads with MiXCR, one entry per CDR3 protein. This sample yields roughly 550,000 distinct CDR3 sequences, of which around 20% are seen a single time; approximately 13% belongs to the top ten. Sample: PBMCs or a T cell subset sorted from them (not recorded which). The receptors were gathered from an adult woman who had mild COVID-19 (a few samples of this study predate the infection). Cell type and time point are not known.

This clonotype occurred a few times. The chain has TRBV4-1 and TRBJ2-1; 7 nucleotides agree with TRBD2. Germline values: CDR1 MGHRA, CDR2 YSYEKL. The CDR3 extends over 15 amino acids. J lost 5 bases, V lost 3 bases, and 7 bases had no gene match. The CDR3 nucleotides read TGCGCCAGCAGCCAGCCCCTGGGAGGGAACAATGAGCAGTTCTTC. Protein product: CASSQPLGGNNEQFF.

CDR3 sequence: CAGNEGVETGELFF. The CDR3, as DNA: TGTGCCGGGAACGAGGGGGTGGAGACCGGGGAGCTGTTTTTT. V and J are TRBV2 and TRBJ2-2; possible D gene TRBD1, 6 bases. The CDR3 runs to 14 residues. Trimming pared 11 bases from V and 5 bases from J, leaving 18 bases between. Germline CDR1 reads SNHLY; CDR2 reads FYNNEI.

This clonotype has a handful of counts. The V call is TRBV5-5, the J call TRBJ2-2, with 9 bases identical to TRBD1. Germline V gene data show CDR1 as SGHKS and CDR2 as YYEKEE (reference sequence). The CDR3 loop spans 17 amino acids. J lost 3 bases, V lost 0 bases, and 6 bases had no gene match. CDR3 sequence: CASSLGVTGGHTGELFF. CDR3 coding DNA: TGTGCCAGCAGCTTGGGCGTAACAGGGGGCCACACCGGGGAGCTGTTTTTT.

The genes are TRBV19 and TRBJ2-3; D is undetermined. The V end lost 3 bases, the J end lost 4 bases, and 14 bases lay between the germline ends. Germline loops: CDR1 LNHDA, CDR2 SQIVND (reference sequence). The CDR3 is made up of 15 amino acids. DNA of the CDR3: TGTGCCAGTAGTATGAACGGTCATGCGCCAGATACGCAGTATTTT. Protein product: CASSMNGHAPDTQYF. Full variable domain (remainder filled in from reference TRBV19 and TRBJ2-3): DGGITQSPKYLFRKEGQNVTLSCEQNLNHDAMYWYRQDPGQGLRLIYYSQIVNDFQKGDIAEGYSVSREKKESFPLTVTSAQKNPTAFYLCASSMNGHAPDTQYFGPGTRLTVL.

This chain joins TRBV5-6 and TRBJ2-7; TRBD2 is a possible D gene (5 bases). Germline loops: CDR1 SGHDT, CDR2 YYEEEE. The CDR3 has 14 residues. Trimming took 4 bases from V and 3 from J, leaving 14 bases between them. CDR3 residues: CASSQPRDNYEQYF. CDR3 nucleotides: TGTGCCAGCAGCCAGCCTCGGGATAACTACGAGCAGTACTTC.

The CDR3: CASSLGGASPADTQYF. CDR3 bases: TGTGCCAGCAGCTTAGGAGGAGCCTCACCCGCAGATACGCAGTATTTT. The chain uses TRBV7-2 and TRBJ2-3; D not resolved. The CDR3 extends over 16 amino acids. CDR1 SGHTA and CDR2 FQGNSA come from the germline V gene. V dropped 1 base and J dropped 4 bases, with 15 bases sitting between them. Filled out from reference TRBV7-2 and TRBJ2-3, the complete variable domain reads GAGVSQSPSNKVTEKGKDVELRCDPISGHTALYWYRQSLGQGLEFLIYFQGNSAPDKSGLPSDRFSAERTGGSVSTLTIQRTQQEDSAVYLCASSLGGASPADTQYFGPGTRLTVL.

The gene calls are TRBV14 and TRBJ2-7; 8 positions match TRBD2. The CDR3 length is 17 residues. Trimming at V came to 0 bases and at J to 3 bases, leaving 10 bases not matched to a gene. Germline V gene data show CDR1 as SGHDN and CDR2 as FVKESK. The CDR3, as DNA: TGTGCCAGCAGCCAAGAGGCCCAGCGGGAGATTTTCTACGAGCAGTACTTC. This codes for CASSQEAQREIFYEQYF.